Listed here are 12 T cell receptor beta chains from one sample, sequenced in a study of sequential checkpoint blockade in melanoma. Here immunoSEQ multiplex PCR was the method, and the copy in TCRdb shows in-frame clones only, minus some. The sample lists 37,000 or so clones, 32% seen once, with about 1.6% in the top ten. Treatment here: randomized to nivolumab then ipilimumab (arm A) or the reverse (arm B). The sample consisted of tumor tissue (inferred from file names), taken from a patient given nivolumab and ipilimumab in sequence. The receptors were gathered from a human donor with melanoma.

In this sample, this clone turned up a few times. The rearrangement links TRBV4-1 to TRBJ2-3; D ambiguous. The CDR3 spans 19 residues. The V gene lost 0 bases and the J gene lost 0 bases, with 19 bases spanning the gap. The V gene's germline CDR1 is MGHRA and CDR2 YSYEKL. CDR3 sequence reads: CASSQDLWGSRASTDTQYF. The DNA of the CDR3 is TGCGCCAGCAGCCAAGATCTTTGGGGTAGCCGGGCTAGCACAGATACGCAGTATTTT.

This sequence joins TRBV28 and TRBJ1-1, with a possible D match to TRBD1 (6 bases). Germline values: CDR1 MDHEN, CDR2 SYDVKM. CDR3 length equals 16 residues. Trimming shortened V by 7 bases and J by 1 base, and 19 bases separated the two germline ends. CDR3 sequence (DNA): TGTGCCAGCACCGGACCGGAGGGGGTAGCGAACACTGAAGCTTTCTTT. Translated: CASTGPEGVANTEAFF.

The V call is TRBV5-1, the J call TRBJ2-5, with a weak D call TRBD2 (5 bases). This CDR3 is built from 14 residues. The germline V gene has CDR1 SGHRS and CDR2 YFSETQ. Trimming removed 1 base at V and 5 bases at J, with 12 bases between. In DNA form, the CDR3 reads TGCGCCAGCAGCTTGACCGACCCGGGGGAGACCCAGTACTTC. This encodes CASSLTDPGETQYF. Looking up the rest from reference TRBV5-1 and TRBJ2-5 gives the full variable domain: KAGVTQTPRYLIKTRGQQVTLSCSPISGHRSVSWYQQTPGQGLQFLFEYFSETQRNKGNFPGRFSGRQFSNSRSEMNVSTLELGDSALYLCASSLTDPGETQYFGPGTRLLVL.

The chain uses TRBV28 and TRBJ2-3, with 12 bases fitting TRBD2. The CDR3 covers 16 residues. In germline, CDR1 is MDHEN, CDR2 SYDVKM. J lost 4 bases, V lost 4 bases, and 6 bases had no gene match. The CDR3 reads CASSSPSGRAADTQYF. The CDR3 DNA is TGTGCCAGCAGTTCCCCTAGCGGGAGGGCCGCAGATACGCAGTATTTT.

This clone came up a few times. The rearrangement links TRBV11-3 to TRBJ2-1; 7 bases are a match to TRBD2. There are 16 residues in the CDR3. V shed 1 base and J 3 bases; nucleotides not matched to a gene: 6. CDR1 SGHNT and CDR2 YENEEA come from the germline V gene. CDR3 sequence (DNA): TGTGCCAGCAGCTTAGTAGGCGGGGGTGTCTACAATGAGCAGTTCTTC. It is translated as CASSLVGGGVYNEQFF.

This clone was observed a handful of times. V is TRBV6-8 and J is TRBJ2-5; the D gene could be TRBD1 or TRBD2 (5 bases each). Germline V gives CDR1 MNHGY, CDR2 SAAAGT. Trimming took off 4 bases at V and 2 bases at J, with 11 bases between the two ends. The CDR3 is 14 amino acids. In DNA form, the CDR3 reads TGTGCCAGCAGTTCCCGGGACGGTCAAGAGACCCAGTACTTC. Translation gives CASSSRDGQETQYF.

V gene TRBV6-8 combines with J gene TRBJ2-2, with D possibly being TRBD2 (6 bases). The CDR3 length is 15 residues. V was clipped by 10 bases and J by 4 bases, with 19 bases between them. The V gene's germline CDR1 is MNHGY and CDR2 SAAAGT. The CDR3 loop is CAIKPGLRVTGELFF. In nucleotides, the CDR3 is TGTGCCATCAAACCGGGACTGAGGGTCACCGGGGAGCTGTTTTTT.

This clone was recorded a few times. DNA for the CDR3: TGTGCCAGCAGCGTGGGGCAGGGGGTCACAGATACGCAGTATTTT. Protein sequence: CASSVGQGVTDTQYF. The chain carries TRBV9 and TRBJ2-3, with 7 bases identical to TRBD1. The CDR3 has 15 residues. Germline trimming cut 2 bases from V and 2 bases from J; bases unmatched to any gene: 5. The germline V gene has CDR1 SGDLS and CDR2 YYNGEE.

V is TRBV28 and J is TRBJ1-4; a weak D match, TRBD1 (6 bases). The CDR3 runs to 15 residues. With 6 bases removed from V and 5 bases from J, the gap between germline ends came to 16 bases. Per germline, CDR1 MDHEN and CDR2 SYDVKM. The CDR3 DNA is TGTGCCAGCAGCTTTCTTGGACAGTTAAATGAAAAACTGTTTTTT. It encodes CASSFLGQLNEKLFF.

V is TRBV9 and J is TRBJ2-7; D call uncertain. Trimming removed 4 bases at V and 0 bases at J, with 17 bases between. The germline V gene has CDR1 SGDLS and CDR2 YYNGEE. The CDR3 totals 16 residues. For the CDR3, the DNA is TGTGCCAGCAGCCTGGCCCCGGCGGTGAGCTCCTACGAGCAGTACTTC. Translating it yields CASSLAPAVSSYEQYF.

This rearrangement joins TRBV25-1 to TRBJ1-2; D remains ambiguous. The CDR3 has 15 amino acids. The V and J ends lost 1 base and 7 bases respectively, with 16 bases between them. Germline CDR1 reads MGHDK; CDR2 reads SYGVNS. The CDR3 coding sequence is TGTGCCAGCAGTGAATCCTGGGAGTCGGGCTTTGGCTACACCTTC. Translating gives CASSESWESGFGYTF.

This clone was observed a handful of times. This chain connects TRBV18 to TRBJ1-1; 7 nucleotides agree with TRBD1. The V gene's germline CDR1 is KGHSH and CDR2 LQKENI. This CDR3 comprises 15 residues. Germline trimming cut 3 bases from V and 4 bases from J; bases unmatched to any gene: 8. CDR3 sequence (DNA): TGTGCCAGCTCACCCTCAGGGGGGGGGACCACTGAAGCTTTCTTT. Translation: CASSPSGGGTTEAFF.